The entry that follows covers one T cell receptor beta chain sequence. The antigen is not known. The sample originates from a study of CD8 T cells in ankylosing spondylitis. Findings and limits, study-wide: There was a TCR beta motif, made of eight highly homologous variants, that appeared characteristic of ankylosing spondylitis blood. In ankylosing spondylitis patients, matched synovial fluid reportedly showed significant enrichment of disease-linked clones.

TCR beta libraries were made by quantitative 5'-RACE with molecular barcodes. Via MiXCR, TCRdb re-called the 5' RACE reads, giving one row per CDR3 protein. The table records approximately 300,000 distinct CDR3 sequences, less than 9.5% of them present only once. Deletions cut 4 bases from V and 0 bases from J, with 14 bases between. Germline values: CDR1 SGHRS, CDR2 YFSETQ. The CDR3 is made up of 15 amino acids. The sample was blood, either unsorted or a sorted T cell fraction (not recorded which). The rearrangement joins TRBV5-1 to TRBJ2-7, with D maybe TRBD2 (5 bases). This clonotype was obtained from a male donor with ankylosing spondylitis. CDR3 sequence reads: CASSRAALDSYEQYF. The CDR3 nucleotides are TGCGCCAGCAGCCGAGCGGCCCTTGACTCCTACGAGCAGTACTTC.